The rows below give T cell receptor beta chains drawn from one sample of a study of T-cell reconstitution after alpha-beta-depleted transplantation in children. TCRdb called the PCR reads again in MiXCR, with one record for every CDR3 protein. This table has fewer than 550,000 distinct CDR3 sequences, approximately 11% appearing once. The specimen comprised PBMCs from the stem cell graft donor, sampled from the stem cell graft. The origin of the receptors is a human donor who donated a stem cell graft to a child with acute myeloid leukemia. Each CDR3 is given without its conserved first and last residue. Not all rows give a size; the values are once, few, many and, for expanded clones, a class.

CDR3aa	v_gene	j_gene	abundance
ASSRPRTGGSETQY	TRBV7-8	TRBJ2-5	many
ASSLQGLAGEEDTQY	TRBV7-2	TRBJ2-3	few
ASSQDPAGGPSEQY	TRBV4-3	TRBJ2-7	NA
SATLWELGEKLF	TRBV20-1	TRBJ1-4	NA
ASSFRGTGVGTGELF	TRBV5-1	TRBJ2-2	NA
ASSEWVGAKNIQY	TRBV25-1	TRBJ2-4	few
ASSHSRIGARELF	TRBV14	TRBJ2-2	NA
ASARTGGGNTGELF	TRBV6-1	TRBJ2-2	few
ASSTDGGSPLH	TRBV7-2	TRBJ1-6	NA
SARSDPYEQY	TRBV20-1	TRBJ2-7	few